This T cell receptor (beta chain) was observed in a study of shared clonotypes between healthy human individuals. Study-wide points: Researchers sampled blood only, noting tissue repertoires likely differ. The low donor count limited represented genetic and exposure-history diversity.

Turning to this clone: The antigen is unknown.

Generated by immunoSEQ multiplex PCR, the TCRdb table keeps only in-frame clones and is missing some. The table has millions of clones, approximately 95% seen once. This TCR was recovered from a man between 18 and 35 years old in good health. The sequenced sample was naive CD4+ T cells sorted from blood. The subset here: CD45RA+ positively selected.

The CDR3 is CASSVAPGTTGMHGYTF. CDR3 DNA sequence: TGTGCCAGCAGCGTAGCTCCGGGGACAACAGGGATGCATGGCTACACCTTC. The chain recombines TRBV9 with TRBJ1-2; D is possibly TRBD1 (6 bases). Germline-derived CDR1 and CDR2 are SGDLS and YYNGEE. The CDR3 covers 17 residues. V was cut by 0 bases and J by 6 bases, with 21 bases left in between.